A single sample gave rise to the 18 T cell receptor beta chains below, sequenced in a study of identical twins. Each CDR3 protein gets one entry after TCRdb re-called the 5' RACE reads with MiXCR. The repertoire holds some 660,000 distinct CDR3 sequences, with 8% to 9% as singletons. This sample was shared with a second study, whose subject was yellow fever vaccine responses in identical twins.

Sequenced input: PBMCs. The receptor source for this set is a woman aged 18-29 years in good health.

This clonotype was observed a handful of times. The CDR3 bases are TGTGCGAGCGAGGCGGGGGTAGGGGCCGCCGATGAGCAGTTCTTC. Translation: CASEAGVGAADEQFF. The gene calls are TRBV6-1 and TRBJ2-1; 7 bases match TRBD2. This CDR3 is built from 15 residues. Germline V gene data show CDR1 as MNHNS and CDR2 as SASEGT.

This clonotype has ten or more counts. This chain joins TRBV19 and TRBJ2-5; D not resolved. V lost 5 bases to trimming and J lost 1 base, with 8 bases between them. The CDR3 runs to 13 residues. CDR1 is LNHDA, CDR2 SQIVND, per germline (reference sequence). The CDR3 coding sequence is TGTGCCAGTAGTTTTAGGTTCCAAGAGACCCAGTACTTC. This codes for CASSFRFQETQYF.

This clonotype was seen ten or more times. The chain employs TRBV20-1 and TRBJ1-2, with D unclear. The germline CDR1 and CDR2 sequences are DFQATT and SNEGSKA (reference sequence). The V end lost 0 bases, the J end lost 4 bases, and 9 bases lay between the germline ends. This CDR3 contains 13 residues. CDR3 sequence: CSARERKAYGYTF. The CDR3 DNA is TGCAGTGCTAGAGAACGCAAGGCCTATGGCTACACCTTC.

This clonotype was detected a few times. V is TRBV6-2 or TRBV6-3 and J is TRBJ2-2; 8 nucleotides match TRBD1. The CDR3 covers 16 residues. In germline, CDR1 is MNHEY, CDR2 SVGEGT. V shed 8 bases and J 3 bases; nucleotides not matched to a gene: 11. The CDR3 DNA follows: TGTGCCAGCCGCCCGCCCGGACAGGGAGACACCGGGGAGCTGTTTTTT. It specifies CASRPPGQGDTGELFF.

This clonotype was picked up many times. CDR3 sequence: CASMDLTDTGEQFF. CDR3 sequence (DNA): TGTGCCAGCATGGATTTGACCGACACGGGTGAGCAGTTCTTC. The V call is TRBV16, the J call TRBJ2-1; D is ambiguous. There are 14 residues in the CDR3. The V end lost 7 bases, the J end lost 9 bases, and 19 bases lay between the germline ends. In germline, CDR1 is KGHSY, CDR2 FQNENV.

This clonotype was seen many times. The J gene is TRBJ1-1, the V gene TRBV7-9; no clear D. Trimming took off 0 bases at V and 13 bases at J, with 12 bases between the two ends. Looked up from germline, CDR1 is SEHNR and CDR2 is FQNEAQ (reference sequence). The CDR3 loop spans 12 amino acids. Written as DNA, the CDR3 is TGTGCCAGCAGCTTAGCGTCCGGGAGAAGTTTCTTT. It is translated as CASSLASGRSFF.

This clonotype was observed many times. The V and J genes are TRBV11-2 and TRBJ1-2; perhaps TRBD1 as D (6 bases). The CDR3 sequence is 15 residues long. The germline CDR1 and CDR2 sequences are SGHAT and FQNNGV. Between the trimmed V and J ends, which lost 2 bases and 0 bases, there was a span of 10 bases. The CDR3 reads CASSLSSGANYGYTF. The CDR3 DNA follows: TGTGCCAGCAGCTTAAGTTCAGGGGCTAACTATGGCTACACCTTC.

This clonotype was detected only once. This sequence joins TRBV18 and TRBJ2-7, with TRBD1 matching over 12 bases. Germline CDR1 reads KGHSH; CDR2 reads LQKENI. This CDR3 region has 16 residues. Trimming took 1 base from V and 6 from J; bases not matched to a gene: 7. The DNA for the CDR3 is TGTGCCAGCTCACCACTCGGGACAGGGGGCTGGGTCGAGCAGTACTTC. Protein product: CASSPLGTGGWVEQYF. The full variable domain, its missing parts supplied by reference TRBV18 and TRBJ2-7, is NAGVMQNPRHLVRRRGQEARLRCSPMKGHSHVYWYRQLPEEGLKFMVYLQKENIIDESGMPKERFSAEFPKEGPSILRIQQVVRGDSAAYFCASSPLGTGGWVEQYFGPGTRLTVT.

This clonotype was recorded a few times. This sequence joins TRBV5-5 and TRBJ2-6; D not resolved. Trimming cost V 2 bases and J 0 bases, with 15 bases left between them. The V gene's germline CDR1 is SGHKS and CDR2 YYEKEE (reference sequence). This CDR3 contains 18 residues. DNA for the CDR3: TGTGCCAGCAGCTTCAAACAGATAATTTACTCTGGGGCCAACGTCCTGACTTTC. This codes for CASSFKQIIYSGANVLTF. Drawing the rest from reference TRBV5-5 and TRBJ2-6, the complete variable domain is DAGVTQSPTHLIKTRGQQVTLRCSPISGHKSVSWYQQVLGQGPQFIFQYYEKEERGRGNFPDRFSARQFPNYSSELNVNALLLGDSALYLCASSFKQIIYSGANVLTFGAGSRLTVL.

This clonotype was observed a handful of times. In DNA, the CDR3 is TGCGCCAGCAGCCAAGCCGACAGGGAGAATGGCTACACCTTC. Its protein is CASSQADRENGYTF. This rearrangement joins TRBV4-1 to TRBJ1-2; 7 bases align to TRBD1. V was clipped by 1 base and J by 6 bases; unmatched bases: 5. Germline V CDR1 and CDR2: MGHRA, YSYEKL. This CDR3 contains 14 residues.

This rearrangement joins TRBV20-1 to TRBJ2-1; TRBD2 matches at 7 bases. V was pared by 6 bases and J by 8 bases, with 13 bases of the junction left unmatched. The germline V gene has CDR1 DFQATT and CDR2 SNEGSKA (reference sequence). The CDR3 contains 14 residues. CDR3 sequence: CSAYAGGGVDEQFF. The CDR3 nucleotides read TGCAGTGCGTACGCTGGGGGGGGAGTCGATGAGCAGTTCTTC.

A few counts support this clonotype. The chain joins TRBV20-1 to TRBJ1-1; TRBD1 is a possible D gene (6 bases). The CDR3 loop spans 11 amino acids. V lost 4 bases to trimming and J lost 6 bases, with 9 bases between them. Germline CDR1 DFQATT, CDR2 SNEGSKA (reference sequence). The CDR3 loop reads CSATGAAEAFF. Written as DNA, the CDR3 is TGCAGTGCTACAGGGGCCGCTGAAGCTTTCTTT.

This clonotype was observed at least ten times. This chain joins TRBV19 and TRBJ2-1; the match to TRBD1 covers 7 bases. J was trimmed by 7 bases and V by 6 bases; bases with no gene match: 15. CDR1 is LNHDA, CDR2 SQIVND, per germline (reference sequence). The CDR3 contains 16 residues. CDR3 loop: CASSGTGAGFRNEQFF. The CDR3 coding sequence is TGTGCCAGTAGCGGCACAGGGGCGGGCTTTAGGAATGAGCAGTTCTTC.

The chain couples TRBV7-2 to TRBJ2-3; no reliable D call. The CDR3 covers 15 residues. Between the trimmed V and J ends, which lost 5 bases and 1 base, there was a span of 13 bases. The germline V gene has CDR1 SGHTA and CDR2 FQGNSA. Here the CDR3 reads CASSPQQRGTDTQYF. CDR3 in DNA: TGTGCCAGCAGCCCGCAACAGCGAGGCACAGATACGCAGTATTTT. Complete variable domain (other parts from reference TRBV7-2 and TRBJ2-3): GAGVSQSPSNKVTEKGKDVELRCDPISGHTALYWYRQSLGQGLEFLIYFQGNSAPDKSGLPSDRFSAERTGGSVSTLTIQRTQQEDSAVYLCASSPQQRGTDTQYFGPGTRLTVL.

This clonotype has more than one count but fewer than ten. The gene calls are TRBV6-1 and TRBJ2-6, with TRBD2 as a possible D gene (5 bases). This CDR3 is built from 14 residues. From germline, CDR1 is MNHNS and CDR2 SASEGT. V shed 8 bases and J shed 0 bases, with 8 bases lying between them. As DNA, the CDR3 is TGTGCCAGCTTAGGGAGCTCTGGGGCCAACGTCCTGACTTTC. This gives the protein CASLGSSGANVLTF.

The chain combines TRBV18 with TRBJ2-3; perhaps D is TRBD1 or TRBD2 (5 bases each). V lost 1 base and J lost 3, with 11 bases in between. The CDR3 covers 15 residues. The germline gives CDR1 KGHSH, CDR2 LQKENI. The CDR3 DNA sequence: TGTGCCAGCTCACCACGGGACGCACTGACAGATACGCAGTATTTT. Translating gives CASSPRDALTDTQYF.

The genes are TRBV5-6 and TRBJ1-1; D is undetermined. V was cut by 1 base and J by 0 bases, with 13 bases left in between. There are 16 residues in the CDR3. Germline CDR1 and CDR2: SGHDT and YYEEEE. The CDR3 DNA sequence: TGTGCCAGCAGCTTGCGTGGGAGAGGCATGAACACTGAAGCTTTCTTT. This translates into CASSLRGRGMNTEAFF. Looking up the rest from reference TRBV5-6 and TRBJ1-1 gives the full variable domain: DAGVTQSPTHLIKTRGQQVTLRCSPKSGHDTVSWYQQALGQGPQFIFQYYEEEERQRGNFPDRFSGHQFPNYSSELNVNALLLGDSALYLCASSLRGRGMNTEAFFGQGTRLTVV.

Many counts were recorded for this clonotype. The CDR3 nucleotides read TGTGCCATCAGTGACCCCGGACTAGCGGTCTCCTACGAGCAGTACTTC. This gives the protein CAISDPGLAVSYEQYF. The chain is built from TRBV10-3 and TRBJ2-7, with TRBD2 matching over 10 bases. J gave up 0 bases and V 3 bases, and 5 bases lay outside the gene matches. This CDR3 region has 16 residues. Germline CDR1 reads ENHRY; CDR2 reads SYGVKD.